This T cell receptor (beta chain) was recovered during a study of cytomegalovirus exposure and HLA in healthy donors listed by TCRdb under 2017. With regard to the full study: According to an earlier analysis of 550 to 750 of the donors, roughly 180 million T cells yielded 117 million unique TCR beta sequences and 276 Gb of sequence data. About 300 gigabases of sequencing data and approximately 93 million unique TCR sequences were included in an early release covering roughly 600 HLA-typed donors. Of the 350 to 450 genotyped donors, roughly 80% fell in the genetic ancestry cluster associated with self-reported Caucasian donors. The aim of the study was to test whether cataloging public T cell receptors could identify signatures of past pathogen exposure. The study profiled the T cell repertoires of under 700 subjects by immunosequencing and related them to cytomegalovirus serostatus. In addition to the first cohort of around 670 subjects, a separate validation cohort of 130 or so different subjects was used. To predict cytomegalovirus infection status, the study brought together high-throughput TCR immunosequencing, statistical association of individual TCRs with disease status, and machine learning. In a later analysis, previously published TCR beta repertoires from 670 or so donors were re-analyzed and high-resolution HLA genotyping was added so that TCR occurrence patterns could be studied. The later analysis used no new phenotypic data to find candidate immune exposures, relying instead on TCR beta sequences and their occurrence across donors. To decide whether each TCR beta V gene segment behaved as functional or pseudogenic, an earlier analysis of nearly 600 of the donors relied on high-throughput TCR beta sequencing. Alongside the repertoire data, information on donor age, sex, ethnicity and CMV serostatus was compiled. Genome-wide SNP genotypes for about 65% of the roughly 670 donors were used in a later genetic analysis, which treated that subset as a discovery cohort. Every repertoire in the discovery cohort had been generated on one and the same sequencing platform. HLA typing included class I and class II loci at four-digit resolution. The number of donors typed differed by locus, with 629-630 for A, B, C, DRB1 and DQB1, more than 500 for DQA1, about 610 for DPA1, and around 430 for DPB1. Four to six DR-DQ haplotypes were handled as single units for association and clustering, since linkage in the cohort was strong. Among about 360 genotyped donors of the cohort, an average of roughly 240,000 unique TCR beta nucleotide sequences were sequenced per donor, around a sixth of them non-productive.

The cohort comprised several hundred healthy bone marrow donors. Cohort members were all nominally healthy when sampled, although unrecorded immune exposures were likely present. The donor tested CMV seropositive, placing the donor among the roughly 300 seropositive members of the cohort. A peripheral blood sample was provided by each donor, and peripheral blood mononuclear cells were used for TCR beta sequencing. The Qiagen DNeasy Blood Extraction Kit was used to extract genomic DNA from the blood cell samples. The library was produced with the immunoSEQ multiplex PCR assay. The multiplex PCR relied on a mix of 60 forward primers for TCR Vbeta segments and 13 reverse primers for TCR Jbeta segments. Amplification of the CDR3 region of rearranged TCR beta genes was performed with a multiplex PCR assay on genomic DNA. The amplified TCR beta libraries were sequenced on the Illumina HiSeq System as 87-base-pair reads. Processing in the source paper ran as follows. Across the 670 or so repertoires, a later analysis counted about 81 million unique TCR beta chains, some 11 million of which were shared by at least two donors. Raw reads were error-corrected and collapsed into unique sequences by a nearest-neighbor algorithm in which closely related sequences were merged to remove PCR and sequencing errors. Alignment of CDR3 sequences to IMGT reference sequences was used to assign V, D and J gene segments. Each retained sequence needed at least a six-nucleotide match to both a V gene segment and a J gene segment. Rearrangements were called productive when the CDR3 lacked stop codons and stayed in frame with V and J; all others were non-productive. Following IMGT convention, CDR3 was defined as the stretch from the second conserved V-encoded cysteine to the conserved J-encoded phenylalanine. Sequences without an unambiguous match to a single V gene segment were excluded from the earlier analysis of about 630 of the donors. An earlier analysis of several hundred of the donors called V segments functional above 56.7% productive rearrangements and segregating when the between-donor standard deviation exceeded 5%. A statistical classification framework was built to diagnose cytomegalovirus status from the catalog of TCR beta chain sequences. In a later analysis, V and J genes were assigned by comparing TCR nucleotide sequences against IMGT/GENE-DB human TR gene sequences. A later analysis assigned CDR3 sequences and most-parsimonious VDJ recombination scenarios with the TCRdist pipeline. A later analysis defined each TCR beta chain by its CDR3 amino acid sequence plus V-gene family, and excluded reads lacking a unique V-gene family. To address suspected cross-contamination and a sequencing artifact, a later analysis removed approximately 590 highly shared, low-generation-probability nucleotide sequences. In a later analysis, a clonal expansion index was calculated for each public chain from normalized within-repertoire ranks of inferred template counts. A later analysis computed generation probabilities with a VDJ recombination model fitted to out-of-frame rearrangements, and checked the results against IGoR. A later analysis scored TCR-TCR, TCR-HLA and TCR-CMV co-occurrence with hypergeometric tests, applying a repertoire-size bias correction to TCR pairs. False discovery rates were estimated in a later analysis by permuting HLA or CMV assignments 20 times. In a later analysis, co-occurring TCRs were grouped using DBSCAN, with TCRdist sequence similarity added in when clustering inside HLA-allele-positive subsets. Repertoires with fewer than 30,000 or more than 120,000 public chains, plus five repertoires with anomalous nucleotide sharing, were excluded from co-occurrence clustering. What TCRdb holds here is the immuneACCESS table cut down to in-frame rearrangements. Part of the clones is not present; checked against another copy, under half of the missing clones reflect an unresolved V gene, and the others are unexplained. That table furnishes V, J and clone size, whereas the DNA furnished D and trimming. In this sample's table one finds around 190,000 clones. The top ten constitute over 0.75% of the sample.

Paper-wide results and their limitations: A later analysis associated about 18,000 TCR beta sequences with specific HLA alleles at a false discovery rate of 0.05. Roughly uniform sequencing depth across donors was assumed in presence/absence analyses, although this assumption may not hold. Assigning TCR associations to individual alleles was difficult when HLA alleles, especially DR and DQ, strongly co-occurred. In an earlier analysis of roughly 560 of the donors, most TCR beta V segments were observed in productive rearrangements about 87% or about 30% of the time, broadly matching IMGT annotations. In a later analysis, the rate of TCR association differed among HLA loci, with DRB1 alleles having the most associated TCRs and HLA-C alleles having the fewest. The 87-base-pair reads could not distinguish some IMGT-functional V segments, including TRBV6-2 and TRBV6-3, so those segments were excluded. In a later genetic analysis, a missense DCLRE1C variant was associated with V-gene and J-gene trimming of TCR beta chains, and the association was replicated in an independent cohort. Linkage disequilibrium might explain the correlated functional status among segregating V segments, but an unknown experimental factor could not be ruled out. It was suggested by the authors that the approach could potentially be generalized to other disease states and immunological phenotypes. The study listed 150 to 200 TCR beta chains as associated with cytomegalovirus. Immune exposure information for the cohort was limited to CMV serostatus. A further reported finding was that TCR beta sequences accurately predicted the HLA-A and HLA-B alleles for most subjects in the first cohort. In a later analysis, most CMV-associated TCR beta chains were found to appear HLA-restricted, with HLA associations seemingly driven largely by CMV exposure. In a later analysis, several top co-occurrence clusters were reported to appear linked to parvovirus B19, influenza, CMV and Epstein-Barr virus. In vitro tests confirmed that a few of the cytomegalovirus-associated TCR beta chains recognize cytomegalovirus antigens. Only TCR beta chains were sequenced in this cohort, and the absence of alpha or paired-chain data limited detectable features. The classifier was reported to diagnose cytomegalovirus status with high specificity and sensitivity in both the original and validation cohorts. Because HLA typing was unavailable for some donors at each locus, only the typed subset was used in association tests. In a later analysis, HLA-associated TCR beta chains showed more clonal expansion and lower generation probabilities than non-associated chains that were equally common. A group of highly shared sequence variants was considered likely to be a technical artifact of the sequencing pipeline. The earlier analysis of a few hundred of the donors excluded approximately 15 rarely observed V segments, including chromosome 9 orphons, because counts were too low. Most TCR sequences were observed very rarely across donors, whereas some public TCRs were present in many individuals. According to a later genetic analysis, donors in an Asian-associated ancestry cluster had fewer N-insertions in productive TCRs than the approximately 700-donor mean.

The germline V gene encodes CDR1 SQVTM and CDR2 ANQGSEA. The CDR3, from cysteine to phenylalanine, totals 14 residues. Left in the record is the CDR3 DNA by itself, 42 bases read in frame from the first base. V and J lose 4 bases and 0 bases, and a span of 12 bases separates them. With respect to this clone: Its recognized antigen is unknown.

The TCR was taken from a woman aged 25 to 45 in good health and CMV-seropositive. The rearranged segments are TRBV29-1 and TRBJ1-1; TRBD1 is a possible D gene, resting on 6 matching bases. Specimen: PBMCs. The DNA reads as follows: TGCAGCGTTGTCGGGACACACATGAACACTGAAGCTTTCTTT. This gives the protein CSVVGTHMNTEAFF.